The 23 T cell receptor beta chains reported below all come from one sample, sequenced in a study of identifying expanded T cells in peripheral blood. Data came from immunoSEQ multiplex PCR; TCRdb stores just in-frame clones and leaves some out. The sample records under 150,000 clones, about four fifths being singletons. Material for sequencing was blood. These receptors all come from a person aged 18 to 69 in good health.

This chain links TRBV29-1 with TRBJ2-1; D might be TRBD1 or TRBD2, each matching 5 bases. CDR1 and CDR2 (germline): SQVTM, ANQGSEA. CDR3 length: 13 amino acids. The ends were cut back, 6 bases at V and 7 bases at J, with 16 bases in the middle. The CDR3 reads CSVGQRWGNEQFF. The CDR3 region has the DNA TGCAGCGTAGGACAAAGATGGGGGAATGAGCAGTTCTTC.

V is TRBV5-4 and J is TRBJ1-2; D remains unclear. Germline CDR1 and CDR2: SGHNT and YYREEE (reference sequence). Trimming left V 0 bases short and J 9 bases short, with 9 bases between. This CDR3 has 12 amino acids. This CDR3 reads CASSLVTGSYTF. CDR3 in DNA: TGTGCCAGCAGCTTGGTTACTGGGAGCTACACCTTC.

This clone showed up just a few times. The chain couples TRBV19 to TRBJ2-4; D is possibly TRBD1 (6 bases). The CDR3 spans 15 residues. V lost 0 bases and J 6 bases, leaving 12 bases between the germline ends. The germline V gene encodes CDR1 LNHDA and CDR2 SQIVND (reference sequence). CDR3 DNA sequence: TGTGCCAGTAGTATAGAGAATTTGGGGGCAAACATTCAGTACTTC. Translation gives CASSIENLGANIQYF.

The DNA for the CDR3 is TGTGCCAGCAGCCGCGCCCTTTACGAGCAGTACTTC. The encoded protein is CASSRALYEQYF. The chain has TRBV13 and TRBJ2-7, with D uncertain. V lost 5 bases to trimming and J lost 4 bases, with 9 bases between them. The CDR3 runs to 12 residues. CDR1 and CDR2 from the germline V gene are PRHDT and FYEKMQ (reference sequence).

This sequence joins TRBV23-1 and TRBJ2-2; D possibly corresponds to TRBD1 (6 bases). TRBV23-1 is treated as an ORF (open reading frame) with a function not yet certain. This CDR3 has 15 residues. V was trimmed by 2 bases and J by 5 bases, leaving 12 bases between them. CDR3 loop: CASSQRGISTGELFF. The CDR3, as DNA: TGCGCCAGCAGTCAAAGGGGGATTTCGACCGGGGAGCTGTTTTTT.

This clone turned up a few times. The chain joins TRBV27 to TRBJ1-6, with 7 positions matching TRBD1. Germline V gives CDR1 MNHEY, CDR2 SMNVEV (reference sequence). V dropped 6 bases and J dropped 6; count of bases not matched to a gene: 11. The CDR3 consists of 16 residues. CDR3 protein: CASRVQGLSSNSPLHF. The CDR3 DNA reads as TGTGCCAGCAGGGTACAGGGGCTTTCAAGTAATTCACCCCTCCACTTT.

This chain joins TRBV27 and TRBJ1-2; 10 bases fit TRBD1. Trimming cost V 2 bases and J 6 bases; bases outside gene matches: 12. The CDR3 length is 17 residues. Germline V lookup: CDR1 MNHEY, CDR2 SMNVEV (reference sequence). CDR3 bases: TGTGCCAGCAGTTTAAATAATCGACAGGGGGCCTCGGATGGCTACACCTTC. Its translation is CASSLNNRQGASDGYTF.

The rearrangement uses TRBV6-5 and TRBJ1-6, with 11 bases lining up with TRBD1. The J segment lost 8 bases and the V segment lost 5 bases, leaving 5 bases of the junction unmatched. From germline, CDR1 is MNHEY and CDR2 SVGAGI. The CDR3 loop spans 15 amino acids. CDR3 protein: CASSAPGQGDSPLHF. In nucleotides, the CDR3 is TGTGCCAGCAGTGCGCCGGGACAGGGGGATTCACCCCTCCACTTT.

This chain links TRBV7-2 with TRBJ2-1; no reliable D call. Germline CDR1 and CDR2: SGHTA and FQGNSA. This CDR3 has 11 amino acids. V lost 2 bases to trimming and J lost 9 bases, with 5 bases between them. This CDR3 is CASSLHGEQFF. Written as DNA, the CDR3 is TGTGCCAGCAGCTTACACGGTGAGCAGTTCTTC.

This rearrangement joins TRBV7-9 to TRBJ2-2; a possible D gene is TRBD2 (5 bases). The CDR3 is 17 amino acids. Germline V lookup: CDR1 SEHNR, CDR2 FQNEAQ (reference sequence). Trimming stripped 3 bases from V and 7 bases from J, with 21 bases between. The CDR3 region has the DNA TGTGCCAGCAGCTTTTCGAGTGGAAAAGGAGGTAACGGGGAGCTGTTTTTT. Translating gives CASSFSSGKGGNGELFF.

V and J are TRBV7-8 and TRBJ1-1, with D tentatively TRBD1 (6 bases). V gave up 5 bases and J gave up 4 bases, with 26 bases separating them. This CDR3 contains 18 residues. Germline V gene data show CDR1 as SGHVS and CDR2 as FQNEAQ. CDR3 DNA sequence: TGTGCCAGCAGCCCCCGTTGGCGGGCCGACAGGTCCGGCACTGAAGCTTTCTTT. Protein: CASSPRWRADRSGTEAFF.

The chain uses TRBV18 and TRBJ1-2; 7 nucleotides line up with TRBD1. Trimming took 5 bases from V and 3 from J; bases not matched to a gene: 3. Germline V gives CDR1 KGHSH, CDR2 LQKENI. The CDR3 length is 13 residues. Written as DNA, the CDR3 is TGTGCCAGCTCATCCGACAGGGACTATGGCTACACCTTC. This translates into CASSSDRDYGYTF.

The chain carries TRBV4-3 and TRBJ1-1; D gene uncertain. The germline V and J ends were trimmed by 2 bases and 4 bases, with 17 bases remaining between them. The CDR3 length is 16 residues. The germline gives CDR1 LGHNA, CDR2 YSLEER. The CDR3 sequence: CASSQNAYGVITEAFF. CDR3 DNA sequence: TGCGCCAGCAGCCAAAACGCGTACGGGGTGATCACTGAAGCTTTCTTT.

This sequence joins TRBV6-5 and TRBJ1-2; no clear D. The length of the CDR3 is 13 residues. Trimming pared 2 bases from V and 3 bases from J, leaving 7 bases between. Germline CDR1 MNHEY, CDR2 SVGAGI. The CDR3 here is CASSYGSHYGYTF. CDR3 sequence (DNA): TGTGCCAGCAGTTACGGCAGCCACTATGGCTACACCTTC.

J is TRBJ2-7 and V is TRBV11-3; tentative D call: TRBD2 (5 bases). Germline values: CDR1 SGHNT, CDR2 YENEEA. V lost 5 bases, J lost 0 bases, and 14 bases lay in between. The CDR3 consists of 15 residues. The CDR3 sequence is CASSRSLVNSYEQYF. The CDR3 DNA sequence: TGTGCCAGCAGCCGATCACTAGTAAACTCCTACGAGCAGTACTTC.

This rearrangement joins TRBV28 to TRBJ2-3; D unresolved. The germline V gene encodes CDR1 MDHEN and CDR2 SYDVKM. The V and J ends lost 2 bases and 4 bases respectively, with 10 bases between them. The CDR3 sequence is 14 residues long. This CDR3 is CASSLASVPDTQYF. CDR3 bases: TGTGCCAGCAGTTTAGCCTCCGTCCCAGATACGCAGTATTTT.

The DNA of the CDR3 is TGTGCCAGCAGTGAGAGGGGTTCGGGAAACACCATATATTTT. Translated, it gives CASSERGSGNTIYF. The V gene is TRBV2, the J gene TRBJ1-3; D possibly corresponds to TRBD1 (5 bases). Trimming left V 3 bases short and J 4 bases short, with 10 bases between. The V gene's germline CDR1 is SNHLY and CDR2 FYNNEI. The length of the CDR3 is 14 residues.

This chain's CDR3 is CASTSRVIGYEQYF. CDR3 in DNA: TGTGCCAGCACAAGCAGGGTTATCGGGTACGAGCAGTACTTC. The chain employs TRBV6-5 and TRBJ2-7; D is perhaps TRBD1 (5 bases). Germline V gives CDR1 MNHEY, CDR2 SVGAGI. CDR3 length equals 14 residues. Trimming took 7 bases from V and 4 from J, leaving 17 bases between them.

This clone was observed a single time. This chain joins TRBV7-9 and TRBJ2-7; D remains ambiguous. V was pared by 3 bases and J by 7 bases, with 13 bases between. From germline, CDR1 is SEHNR and CDR2 FQNEAQ (reference sequence). The CDR3 covers 13 residues. The CDR3 DNA reads as TGTGCCAGCAGCTTGCTATTGGGTAAAGAGCAGTACTTC. This translates into CASSLLLGKEQYF.

The chain carries TRBV18 and TRBJ1-3; D is unresolved. The CDR3 covers 17 residues. Trimming cost V 1 base and J 4 bases, with 17 bases left between them. Per the germline V gene, CDR1 is KGHSH and CDR2 is LQKENI. The CDR3 bases are TGTGCCAGCTCACCACGGGAGGCAGGCAAATCCGGAAACACCATATATTTT. Residues: CASSPREAGKSGNTIYF.

This clone was observed a handful of times. The junction departs from the called germline gene at one end, perhaps through a read error. The chain is built from TRBV11-3 and TRBJ1-2; no reliable D call. The CDR3 is made up of 12 amino acids. The germline gives CDR1 SGHNT, CDR2 YENEEA. In nucleotides, the CDR3 is TGTGCCAGCAGCTTAGATCCGGCAGGAACCCACTTC. Its protein product is CASSLDPAGTHF.

V gene TRBV5-1 combines with J gene TRBJ2-1; 9 positions match TRBD1. V lost 4 bases, J lost 7 bases, and 6 bases stayed unmatched. CDR3 length equals 14 residues. The germline V gene has CDR1 SGHRS and CDR2 YFSETQ. CDR3 sequence (DNA): TGCGCCAGCAGCACCGGGACAGGGATAAATGAGCAGTTCTTC. It yields the protein CASSTGTGINEQFF.

The chain recombines TRBV18 with TRBJ2-5; no reliable D call. Per the germline V gene, CDR1 is KGHSH and CDR2 is LQKENI. The CDR3 contains 14 residues. Trimming shortened V by 2 bases and J by 10 bases, and 17 bases separated the two germline ends. The chain's CDR3 is CASSPGPRLYGQYF. CDR3 coding DNA: TGTGCCAGCTCACCAGGACCTAGACTGTACGGCCAGTACTTC.